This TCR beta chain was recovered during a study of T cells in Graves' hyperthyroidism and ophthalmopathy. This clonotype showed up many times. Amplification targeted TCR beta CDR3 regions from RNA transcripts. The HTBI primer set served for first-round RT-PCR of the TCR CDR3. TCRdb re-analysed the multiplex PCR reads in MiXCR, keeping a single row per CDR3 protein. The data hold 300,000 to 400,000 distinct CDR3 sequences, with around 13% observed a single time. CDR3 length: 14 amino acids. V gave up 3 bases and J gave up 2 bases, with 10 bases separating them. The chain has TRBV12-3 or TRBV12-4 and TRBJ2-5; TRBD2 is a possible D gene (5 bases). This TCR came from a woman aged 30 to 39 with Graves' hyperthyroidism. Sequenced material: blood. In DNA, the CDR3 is TGTGCCAGCAGTTTGAGGGAGACGCAAGAGACCCAGTACTTC. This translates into CASSLRETQETQYF.